The 22 T cell receptor beta chains listed next were all sequenced from one sample in a study of cytomegalovirus exposure and HLA in healthy donors. Amplification used 60 Vbeta primers and 13 Jbeta primers. The protocol was immunoSEQ multiplex PCR, while the TCRdb copy is restricted to in-frame clones and leaves out a portion. The sample gives over 150,000 clones, approximately 80% of which show up once; roughly 2% is in the top ten. The sequenced material came from PBMCs. The receptors derive from a woman under 30 in good health and CMV-seronegative.

The gene calls are TRBV18 and TRBJ2-3; TRBD2 is a possible D gene (6 bases). Trimming pared 9 bases from V and 3 bases from J, leaving 7 bases between. Germline values: CDR1 KGHSH, CDR2 LQKENI. This CDR3 contains 11 residues. CDR3 DNA sequence: TGTGCCAGTCGGGAGACAGATACGCAGTATTTT. Amino acids: CASRETDTQYF. The full variable domain, in which reference TRBV18 and TRBJ2-3 provide the parts outside the CDR3, is NAGVMQNPRHLVRRRGQEARLRCSPMKGHSHVYWYRQLPEEGLKFMVYLQKENIIDESGMPKERFSAEFPKEGPSILRIQQVVRGDSAAYFCASRETDTQYFGPGTRLTVL.

The chain has TRBV6-5 and TRBJ1-6; 7 bases match TRBD1. The junction had 9 bases not matched to a gene; V was cut back by 6 bases and J by 10 bases. Germline CDR1 MNHEY, CDR2 SVGAGI. The CDR3 spans 14 residues. The CDR3 bases are TGTGCCAGCAGACGTACAGGGGCGGTCTCACCCCTCCACTTT. Its protein is CASRRTGAVSPLHF.

The genes are TRBV15 and TRBJ2-4; D is possibly TRBD1 (5 bases). There are 18 residues in the CDR3. Germline CDR1 and CDR2: LNHNV and YYDKDF (reference sequence). V was cut by 0 bases and J by 0 bases, with 15 bases left in between. The CDR3 region has the DNA TGTGCCACCAGCAGAGAGTCCCATAGACAGCTAGCCAAAAACATTCAGTACTTC. Protein sequence: CATSRESHRQLAKNIQYF.

The chain links TRBV6-1 to TRBJ2-1, with a tentative D call TRBD2 (6 bases). The CDR3 spans 15 residues. Germline CDR1 and CDR2: MNHNS and SASEGT. V was shortened by 4 bases and J by 0 bases, with 10 bases between the two germline ends. In nucleotides, the CDR3 is TGTGCCAGCAGTGCTGGGACTCCCTCCTACAATGAGCAGTTCTTC. It encodes CASSAGTPSYNEQFF.

V gene TRBV28 combines with J gene TRBJ2-7, with D maybe TRBD1 (5 bases). Trimming stripped 6 bases from V and 5 bases from J, with 26 bases between. Germline-derived CDR1 and CDR2 are MDHEN and SYDVKM. The CDR3 totals 17 residues. This chain's CDR3 is CASRGKSAWGLQDEQYF. The CDR3 coding sequence is TGTGCCAGCAGGGGAAAGAGCGCCTGGGGCCTTCAGGACGAGCAGTACTTC.

This chain uses TRBV7-9 with TRBJ1-3; D unresolved. V lost 1 base and J lost 1, with 5 bases in between. This CDR3 region has 14 residues. Germline V gene lookup returns CDR1 SEHNR and CDR2 FQNEAQ (reference sequence). The CDR3 DNA is TGTGCCAGCAGCTTAGTCTCTTCTGGAAACACCATATATTTT. Its protein is CASSLVSSGNTIYF. Full variable domain (missing parts from reference TRBV7-9 and TRBJ1-3): DTGVSQNPRHKITKRGQNVTFRCDPISEHNRLYWYRQTLGQGPEFLTYFQNEAQLEKSRLLSDRFSAERPKGSFSTLEIQRTEQGDSAMYLCASSLVSSGNTIYFGEGSWLTVV.

J is TRBJ1-2 and V is TRBV28; the D gene is possibly TRBD1 (6 bases). Germline V gene lookup returns CDR1 MDHEN and CDR2 SYDVKM. CDR3 length equals 15 residues. V lost 3 bases, J lost 1 base, and 12 bases lay in between. CDR3 in amino acids: CASSLSGRGNYGYTF. The CDR3 DNA reads as TGTGCCAGCAGTTTGTCAGGCAGGGGTAACTATGGCTACACCTTC.

The chain links TRBV6-5 to TRBJ1-3; 7 bases are shared with TRBD1. Germline lookup yields CDR1 MNHEY and CDR2 SVGAGI. J was trimmed by 2 bases and V by 6 bases; bases with no gene match: 7. CDR3 length equals 15 residues. CDR3 protein: CASRPPQGAGNTIYF. The CDR3 DNA sequence: TGTGCCAGCAGACCACCTCAGGGGGCTGGAAACACCATATATTTT.

The chain employs TRBV19 and TRBJ2-7; D is undetermined. The V end lost 8 bases, the J end lost 2 bases, and 10 bases lay between the germline ends. The germline gives CDR1 LNHDA, CDR2 SQIVND (reference sequence). This CDR3 is built from 12 residues. The CDR3 nucleotides are TGTGCCAGTGGCATAGGGCCCTACGAGCAGTACTTC. This codes for CASGIGPYEQYF.

This chain joins TRBV13 and TRBJ2-5; D call uncertain. The CDR3 is 10 amino acids. CDR1 is PRHDT, CDR2 FYEKMQ, per germline (reference sequence). V was clipped by 5 bases and J by 9 bases, with 7 bases between them. CDR3 in DNA: TGTGCCAGCAGCCCTCCTTCCCAGTACTTC. This gives the protein CASSPPSQYF.

This clone was recorded a few times. V gene TRBV7-8 combines with J gene TRBJ2-3; D possibly corresponds to TRBD2 (6 bases). Looked up from germline, CDR1 is SGHVS and CDR2 is FQNEAQ. V lost 8 bases, J lost 0 bases, and 21 bases lay in between. The CDR3 is 17 amino acids. CDR3: CASSPGLANPSTDTQYF. In DNA, the CDR3 is TGTGCCAGCTCACCAGGGCTAGCGAACCCAAGCACAGATACGCAGTATTTT.

This clone has a handful of counts. The gene calls are TRBV7-8 and TRBJ1-6; no reliable D call. Trimming shortened V by 6 bases and J by 8 bases, and 11 bases separated the two germline ends. Per the germline V gene, CDR1 is SGHVS and CDR2 is FQNEAQ. This CDR3 has 13 amino acids. In DNA, the CDR3 is TGTGCCAGCAGTAGAAAGGCGGATTCACCCCTCCACTTT. Its protein product is CASSRKADSPLHF. Full variable domain (rest looked up from reference TRBV7-8 and TRBJ1-6): GAGVSQSPRYKVAKRGQDVALRCDPISGHVSLFWYQQALGQGPEFLTYFQNEAQLDKSGLPSDRFFAERPEGSVSTLKIQRTQQEDSAVYLCASSRKADSPLHFGNGTRLTVT.

There are a few counts of this clone. The chain joins TRBV14 to TRBJ2-1; weak D call: TRBD2 (7 bases). This CDR3 is built from 14 residues. The germline V and J ends were trimmed by 4 bases and 4 bases, with 11 bases remaining between them. Germline CDR1 is SGHDN and CDR2 is FVKESK. In DNA, the CDR3 is TGTGCCAGCAGCCCCGGGGGGCTTTACAATGAGCAGTTCTTC. Amino acids: CASSPGGLYNEQFF.

The J gene is TRBJ1-2, the V gene TRBV7-2; 9 nucleotides match TRBD1. J was trimmed by 7 bases and V by 5 bases; bases with no gene match: 8. CDR3 length equals 14 residues. The germline CDR1 and CDR2 sequences are SGHTA and FQGNSA. The CDR3 coding sequence is TGTGCCAGCAGCCTACCCGGGACAGGGATTGGCTACACCTTC. Its protein product is CASSLPGTGIGYTF.

Here the CDR3 reads CASRLGDRGGEKLFF. The CDR3 DNA reads as TGCGCCAGCAGACTGGGGGACAGGGGAGGCGAAAAACTGTTTTTT. This chain connects TRBV5-1 to TRBJ1-4; 10 bases agree with TRBD1. V gave up 5 bases and J gave up 8 bases; unmatched junction bases: 9. Germline V CDR1 and CDR2: SGHRS, YFSETQ. The CDR3 totals 15 residues. The complete variable domain, with remaining parts taken from reference TRBV5-1 and TRBJ1-4, reads KAGVTQTPRYLIKTRGQQVTLSCSPISGHRSVSWYQQTPGQGLQFLFEYFSETQRNKGNFPGRFSGRQFSNSRSEMNVSTLELGDSALYLCASRLGDRGGEKLFFGSGTQLSVL.

CDR3 protein: CASSVRLGLAGANYNEQFF. The CDR3, as DNA: TGTGCCAGCAGCGTCCGACTAGGACTAGCGGGAGCGAACTACAATGAGCAGTTCTTC. The chain carries TRBV9 and TRBJ2-1; 13 bases line up with TRBD2. V lost 2 bases, J lost 3 bases, and 11 bases stayed unmatched. This CDR3 comprises 19 residues. CDR1 is SGDLS, CDR2 YYNGEE, per germline.

The CDR3 coding sequence is TGTGCCAGCACCCCAACGTACAGGGGCACCGGGGAGCTGTTTTTT. Its protein product is CASTPTYRGTGELFF. The genes are TRBV6-5 and TRBJ2-2; 7 bases agree with TRBD1. Per germline, CDR1 MNHEY and CDR2 SVGAGI. The CDR3 is 15 amino acids. The V and J ends lost 7 bases and 4 bases, in that order; junction bases with no gene match: 9.

V is TRBV5-4 and J is TRBJ2-1; possible D gene TRBD1, 6 bases. CDR3 length: 17 residues. The V gene lost 4 bases and the J gene lost 8 bases, with 25 bases spanning the gap. Germline V gene data show CDR1 as SGHNT and CDR2 as YYREEE (reference sequence). CDR3 sequence: CASSPDLTGLGSDEQFF. CDR3 coding DNA: TGTGCCAGCAGCCCCGATTTAACAGGGTTGGGGAGCGATGAGCAGTTCTTC.

The rearrangement joins TRBV10-3 to TRBJ2-7; 14 positions match TRBD2. The V segment lost 2 bases and the J segment 5 bases; nucleotides outside the gene matches: 5. CDR1 is ENHRY, CDR2 SYGVKD, per germline. This CDR3 is built from 16 residues. Here the CDR3 reads CAISEPGLAGAHEQYF. For the CDR3, the DNA is TGTGCCATCAGTGAGCCGGGACTAGCGGGAGCCCACGAGCAGTACTTC.

The genes are TRBV5-4 and TRBJ2-5, with D possibly being TRBD1 (6 bases). The CDR3 loop spans 14 amino acids. In germline, CDR1 is SGHNT, CDR2 YYREEE (reference sequence). V was pared by 5 bases and J by 3 bases, with 14 bases between. This chain's CDR3 is CASSSRDNKETQYF. The DNA of the CDR3 is TGTGCCAGCAGTTCCCGGGACAACAAAGAGACCCAGTACTTC. Based on the CDR3 plus reference TRBV5-4 and TRBJ2-5, the full variable domain is ETGVTQSPTHLIKTRGQQVTLRCSSQSGHNTVSWYQQALGQGPQFIFQYYREEENGRGNFPPRFSGLQFPNYSSELNVNALELDDSALYLCASSSRDNKETQYFGPGTRLLVL.

This clone was detected a few times. This chain connects TRBV5-8 to TRBJ1-1; no clear D. The ends were cut back, 4 bases at V and 1 base at J, with 8 bases in the middle. This CDR3 has 13 residues. The germline CDR1 and CDR2 sequences are SGHTS and YDEGEE. The CDR3 here is CASSRRGNTEAFF. In DNA, the CDR3 is TGTGCCAGCAGCCGCCGGGGGAACACTGAAGCTTTCTTT.

V and J are TRBV27 and TRBJ2-1; 10 bases align to TRBD2. This CDR3 has 15 amino acids. Germline loops: CDR1 MNHEY, CDR2 SMNVEV (reference sequence). V trimming: 6 bases; J trimming: 2 bases; junction bases outside the gene matches: 4. CDR3 sequence (DNA): TGTGCCAGCAGCTCCGGACTAGCGGCCTACAATGAGCAGTTCTTC. This sequence encodes CASSSGLAAYNEQFF.